One sample yielded the 8 T cell receptor beta chains listed below, sequenced in a study of blood T cell repertoires in COVID-19. Some clones are missing from TCRdb's copy, which holds only in-frame ones; the method was immunoSEQ multiplex PCR. This table holds 270,000 or so clones, roughly 89% found once. Input material: peripheral blood. Receptor source: a woman in her twenties or thirties with COVID-19, enrolled during active disease.

The chain uses TRBV5-6 and TRBJ2-7; possibly TRBD2 for D (6 bases). In germline, CDR1 is SGHDT, CDR2 YYEEEE. The germline V and J ends were trimmed by 7 bases and 4 bases, with 18 bases remaining between them. The CDR3 is 14 residues long. DNA for the CDR3: TGTGCCAGCTCCCCTCCCGGGGGATGGTACGAGCAGTACTTC. Its translation: CASSPPGGWYEQYF.

The chain links TRBV5-5 to TRBJ2-2; TRBD2 matches at 10 bases. The length of the CDR3 is 16 residues. Germline V gene data show CDR1 as SGHKS and CDR2 as YYEKEE (reference sequence). V lost 4 bases, J lost 5 bases, and 8 bases stayed unmatched. DNA of the CDR3: TGTGCCAGCAGCCCTCTAGCGGGGGATCGGACCGGGGAGCTGTTTTTT. This codes for CASSPLAGDRTGELFF.

The V gene is TRBV10-2, the J gene TRBJ1-5; possible D gene TRBD1, 6 bases. Germline V gene data show CDR1 as WSHSY and CDR2 as SAAADI. Trimming cost V 6 bases and J 4 bases, with 10 bases left between them. The CDR3 totals 13 residues. The CDR3 sequence: CASRDTGNQPQHF. In DNA form, the CDR3 reads TGCGCCAGCAGGGATACAGGGAATCAGCCCCAGCATTTT.

The rearrangement uses TRBV28 and TRBJ2-1, with 12 bases identical to TRBD2. The V segment lost 3 bases and the J segment 0 bases; nucleotides outside the gene matches: 9. The CDR3 consists of 19 residues. Per the germline V gene, CDR1 is MDHEN and CDR2 is SYDVKM. The CDR3 region is CASSFPGLAGPSSYNEQFF. The CDR3 DNA is TGTGCCAGCAGTTTCCCGGGACTAGCGGGCCCAAGCTCCTACAATGAGCAGTTCTTC.

The chain uses TRBV3-1 (or the pseudogene TRBV3-2) and TRBJ1-4; D gene uncertain. This CDR3 is 19 amino acids long. V lost 4 bases to trimming and J lost 0 bases, with 21 bases between them. CDR1 LGHDT and CDR2 YNNKEL come from the germline V gene (reference sequence). CDR3 sequence (DNA): TGTGCCAGCAGCCCCCGGGGATCGGCCGGCCCCTCAACTAATGAAAAACTGTTTTTT. Protein: CASSPRGSAGPSTNEKLFF.

Worth noting for this clone: This sample also contains other DNA sequences that code for the same CDR3. The gene calls are TRBV6-5 and TRBJ1-1; TRBD1 matches at 9 bases. The V gene's germline CDR1 is MNHEY and CDR2 SVGAGI. After removal of 0 bases from V and 6 bases from J, the junction contained 2 bases not matched to a gene. CDR3 length: 14 residues. The CDR3, as DNA: TGTGCCAGCAGTTACTCGGGACAGGGTGCTGAAGCTTTCTTT. It codes for CASSYSGQGAEAFF.

This clone has just a few counts. The J gene is TRBJ1-1, the V gene TRBV18; 7 nucleotides align to TRBD1. Per the germline V gene, CDR1 is KGHSH and CDR2 is LQKENI. V lost 6 bases, J lost 4 bases, and 8 bases stayed unmatched. This CDR3 is 14 amino acids long. The CDR3 protein is CASSPTGIATEAFF. In nucleotides, the CDR3 is TGTGCCAGCTCCCCGACAGGGATAGCCACTGAAGCTTTCTTT.

The chain has TRBV5-6 and TRBJ1-2; D perhaps matches TRBD1 (5 bases). CDR1 SGHDT and CDR2 YYEEEE come from the germline V gene. The CDR3 is 13 amino acids. The V and J ends lost 2 bases and 2 bases respectively, with 7 bases between them. The CDR3 nucleotides read TGTGCCAGCAGCTTAAGGGGAAACTATGGCTACACCTTC. The encoded protein is CASSLRGNYGYTF.